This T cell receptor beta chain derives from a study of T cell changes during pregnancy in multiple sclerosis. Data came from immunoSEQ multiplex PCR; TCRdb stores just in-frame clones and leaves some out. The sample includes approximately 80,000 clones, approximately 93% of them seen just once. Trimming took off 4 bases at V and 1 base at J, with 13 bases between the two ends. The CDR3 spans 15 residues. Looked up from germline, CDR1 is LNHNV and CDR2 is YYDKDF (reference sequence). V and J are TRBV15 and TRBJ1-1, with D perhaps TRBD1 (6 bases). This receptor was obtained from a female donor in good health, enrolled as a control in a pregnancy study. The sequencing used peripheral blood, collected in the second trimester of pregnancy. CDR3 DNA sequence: TGTGCCACCAGCACGGGGGGGGCCTCGAACACTGAAGCTTTCTTT. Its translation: CATSTGGASNTEAFF.